These T cell receptor beta chains were read from a single sample in a study of CD8 T cells in ankylosing spondylitis. One entry per CDR3 protein results from TCRdb running MiXCR on the 5' RACE reads. This sample has a few hundred thousand distinct CDR3 sequences, with approximately 8.2% found just once. What was sequenced was blood, either unsorted or a sorted T cell fraction (not recorded which). The receptors stem from a male donor with ankylosing spondylitis. Both conserved end residues are part of each CDR3. A D gene is named only where the DNA matches it firmly. The size entry is marked missing in some rows and otherwise reads once, few, many or a size class.

few TRBD2 TRBJ2-3 TRBV3-1 CASSQLAGDTDTQYF TGTGCCAGCAGCCAACTCGCGGGAGACACAGATACGCAGTATTTT
. . TRBJ2-1 TRBV6-2/TRBV6-3 CASSQTKGGNNEQFF TGTGCCAGCAGTCAAACGAAAGGAGGAAACAATGAGCAGTTCTTC
few TRBD2 TRBJ2-6 TRBV7-9 CASSPHPSGSGANVLTF TGTGCCAGCAGCCCACACCCTAGCGGCTCTGGGGCCAACGTCCTGACTTTC
. TRBD1 TRBJ2-7 TRBV2 CASGTGIYEQYF TGTGCCAGCGGGACAGGAATCTACGAGCAGTACTTC
few . TRBJ2-7 TRBV20-1 CSAVRTAKMILLYEQYF TGCAGTGCTGTTAGGACAGCTAAAATGATTCTATTGTACGAGCAGTACTTC
. . TRBJ2-1 TRBV27 CASSFLRNNEQFF TGTGCCAGCAGTTTCCTCCGGAACAATGAGCAGTTCTTC
few TRBD1 TRBJ1-6 TRBV7-2 CASSWDGDSNSPLHF TGTGCCAGCAGTTGGGATGGGGACAGTAATTCACCCCTCCACTTT
. . TRBJ2-7 TRBV2 CASRTPGTPYEQYF TGTGCCAGCAGGACTCCCGGGACCCCCTACGAGCAGTACTTC
. . TRBJ2-3 TRBV6-2/TRBV6-3 CASSYGDRSTDTQYF TGTGCCAGCAGTTATGGGGACCGTAGCACAGATACGCAGTATTTT
few . TRBJ2-1 TRBV4-1 CASSQNRDPSYNEQFF TGCGCCAGCAGCCAGAACCGGGATCCTTCCTACAATGAGCAGTTCTTC
many TRBD1 TRBJ2-3 TRBV6-5 CASSYNRPTTGGSTDTQYF TGTGCCAGCAGTTACAATCGACCCACCACAGGGGGTTCCACAGATACGCAGTATTTT
few TRBD1 TRBJ2-3 TRBV10-3 CAISNRGTSTDTQYF TGTGCCATATCCAACAGGGGTACTAGCACAGATACGCAGTATTTT
. . TRBJ2-7 TRBV18 CASSPETGLPSYEQYF TGTGCCAGCTCACCTGAGACAGGCCTACCTTCCTACGAGCAGTACTTC
few . TRBJ1-2 TRBV6-5 CASSYEPGVRGYTF TGTGCCAGCAGTTACGAGCCAGGGGTGCGCGGCTACACCTTC